The present TCR beta chain was sequenced within a study of blood T cell repertoires in COVID-19. Across the whole study: Both acute and convalescent COVID-19 samples were obtained from the United States, Italy and Spain.

In the original workflow: Cell counts per sample came from amplifying reference gene primers. Sequencing was performed with immunoSEQ multiplex PCR; in TCRdb, only in-frame clones are kept and a portion is missing. D and trimming were read from the DNA, whereas the V and J calls and clone size are those reported in that table. The sample records about 120,000 clones, more than 60% being singletons. The CDR3 extends over 13 amino acids. Germline V lookup: CDR1 LGHDT, CDR2 YNNKEL (reference sequence). Between the trimmed V and J ends, which lost 1 base and 5 bases, there was a span of 8 bases. Input material: peripheral blood. The rearrangement links TRBV3-1 (or the pseudogene TRBV3-2) to TRBJ1-2; possible D gene TRBD1, 6 bases. The clonotype originates from a man aged 65 to 85 with acute or convalescent COVID-19. The CDR3 protein is CASSQGGQYGYTF. In DNA form, the CDR3 reads TGTGCCAGCAGCCAAGGCGGACAGTATGGCTACACCTTC.